The sequence of this T cell receptor beta chain was determined in a study of shared clonotypes between healthy human individuals. This clone was detected a few times. This CDR3 is 14 amino acids long. The germline gives CDR1 LGHNA, CDR2 YNFKEQ. The V end was cut by 5 bases, the J end by 0 bases, with 11 bases between. The authors loaded about 0.2 ug DNA, about 30,000 T cell genomes, into sorted-subset replicate PCRs. Method: immunoSEQ multiplex PCR; TCRdb's copy keeps in-frame clones and lacks some. The sample shows over 850,000 clones, 75% to 80% of them seen only once. The sequenced sample consisted of memory CD4+ T cells from PBMCs. Subset given: CD45RA-negative fraction. This chain uses TRBV4-2 with TRBJ2-7, with D tentatively TRBD1 or TRBD2 (5 bases each). The TCR was taken from a young man in good health. Some clones in this sample may be carry-over from other donors' samples. In nucleotides, the CDR3 is TGTGCCAGCAGCTCGGGACGCGGCTCCTACGAGCAGTACTTC. This translates into CASSSGRGSYEQYF.